This entry lists 19 T cell receptor beta chains sequenced from one sample in a study of cytomegalovirus exposure and HLA in healthy donors. PCR was performed using 60 Vbeta and 13 Jbeta primers. Some clones are missing from TCRdb's copy, which holds only in-frame ones; the method was immunoSEQ multiplex PCR. The listing records about 140,000 clones. Source material: PBMCs. The receptors shown here come from a man aged 35-49 years in good health and CMV-seronegative.

This rearrangement joins TRBV19 to TRBJ1-4; the D gene is possibly TRBD1 (6 bases). This CDR3 is built from 19 residues. CDR1 and CDR2 from the germline V gene are LNHDA and SQIVND (reference sequence). The V gene lost 0 bases and the J gene lost 2 bases, with 19 bases spanning the gap. Here the CDR3 reads CASSIEVGQGRETNEKLFF. The DNA for the CDR3 is TGTGCCAGTAGTATAGAAGTGGGGCAGGGGAGAGAGACTAATGAAAAACTGTTTTTT.

This clone counts as medium-sized by frequency. This rearrangement joins TRBV9 to TRBJ2-4; D may be TRBD2 (5 bases). The V gene's germline CDR1 is SGDLS and CDR2 YYNGEE. CDR3 length: 16 amino acids. The V end was cut by 0 bases, the J end by 0 bases, with 10 bases between. Here the CDR3 reads CASSVGEGIAKNIQYF. CDR3 DNA: TGTGCCAGCAGCGTAGGAGAGGGAATAGCCAAAAACATTCAGTACTTC.

The chain links TRBV2 to TRBJ1-3, with a tentative D call TRBD1 (5 bases). Trimming removed 6 bases from V and 1 base from J, with 13 bases in between. Germline assignment: CDR1 SNHLY and CDR2 FYNNEI. The CDR3 consists of 15 residues. CDR3 nucleotides: TGTGCCAGCAGCGTCGCAAGGGGTTCTGGAAACACCATATATTTT. Encoded protein: CASSVARGSGNTIYF.

This sequence joins TRBV9 and TRBJ1-2; maybe TRBD1 (5 bases). Germline V CDR1 and CDR2: SGDLS, YYNGEE. The CDR3 spans 14 residues. Trimming took 0 bases from V and 2 from J, leaving 8 bases between them. The CDR3 DNA sequence: TGTGCCAGCAGCGTAGATCGGGGGAACTATGGCTACACCTTC. The encoded protein is CASSVDRGNYGYTF. Full variable domain (outside the CDR3, taken from reference TRBV9 and TRBJ1-2): DSGVTQTPKHLITATGQRVTLRCSPRSGDLSVYWYQQSLDQGLQFLIQYYNGEERAKGNILERFSAQQFPDLHSELNLSSLELGDSALYFCASSVDRGNYGYTFGSGTRLTVV.

The chain combines TRBV7-9 with TRBJ2-1; possible D gene TRBD1, 5 bases. Germline values: CDR1 SEHNR, CDR2 FQNEAQ (reference sequence). The V and J ends lost 3 bases and 6 bases respectively, with 12 bases between them. This CDR3 spans 14 amino acids. CDR3 sequence (DNA): TGTGCCAGCAGCTTGTCAGGGTGGGCCAATGAGCAGTTCTTC. This translates into CASSLSGWANEQFF.

This rearrangement joins TRBV11-2 to TRBJ1-1, with D unresolved. The CDR3 length is 13 residues. Germline V gene data show CDR1 as SGHAT and CDR2 as FQNNGV. The V end lost 2 bases, the J end lost 1 base, and 5 bases lay between the germline ends. The CDR3 spells CASSLRSNTEAFF. The DNA for the CDR3 is TGTGCCAGCAGCTTACGTTCGAACACTGAAGCTTTCTTT.

The V call is TRBV7-9, the J call TRBJ2-5, with a tentative D call TRBD1 (6 bases). The CDR3 sequence is 16 residues long. Per the germline V gene, CDR1 is SEHNR and CDR2 is FQNEAQ (reference sequence). The ends were cut back, 1 base at V and 5 bases at J, with 17 bases in the middle. CDR3 sequence (DNA): TGTGCCAGCAGCTTAGTAGGTCCCAGGGGAAGGGAGACCCAGTACTTC. Protein product: CASSLVGPRGRETQYF.

The DNA for the CDR3 is TGTGCCATCAGATCCGGGACTGGTGTCTACGAGCAGTACTTC. Its translation: CAIRSGTGVYEQYF. The J gene is TRBJ2-7, the V gene TRBV10-3; D is possibly TRBD2 (6 bases). Germline CDR1 reads ENHRY; CDR2 reads SYGVKD. This CDR3 region has 14 residues. V lost 6 bases and J lost 3, with 15 bases in between.

The chain joins TRBV5-1 to TRBJ2-5, with 7 bases lining up with TRBD1. Germline CDR1 is SGHRS and CDR2 is YFSETQ. CDR3 length equals 14 residues. After removal of 5 bases from V and 4 bases from J, the junction contained 8 bases not matched to a gene. The CDR3 reads CASSGQGVRETQYF. In DNA, the CDR3 is TGCGCCAGCAGTGGGCAGGGGGTCCGAGAGACCCAGTACTTC.

This chain links TRBV4-3 with TRBJ2-7; D is ambiguous. Germline CDR1 and CDR2: LGHNA and YSLEER. The CDR3 is made up of 13 amino acids. Trimming took off 2 bases at V and 6 bases at J, with 11 bases between the two ends. The CDR3 coding sequence is TGCGCCAGCAGCCAAATTATGTCCGTCGAGCAGTACTTC. Residues: CASSQIMSVEQYF.

The chain combines TRBV29-1 with TRBJ1-2; D possibly corresponds to TRBD1 (5 bases). The CDR3 totals 13 residues. Germline CDR1 reads SQVTM; CDR2 reads ANQGSEA. The V end was cut by 6 bases, the J end by 4 bases, with 15 bases between. The CDR3 nucleotides are TGCAGCGTGGAGTTAGGGCAGGGCTATGGCTACACCTTC. It is translated as CSVELGQGYGYTF.

This chain joins TRBV11-2 and TRBJ1-3; unclear D gene. The length of the CDR3 is 13 residues. The ends were cut back, 4 bases at V and 0 bases at J, with 4 bases in the middle. The germline V gene has CDR1 SGHAT and CDR2 FQNNGV. The CDR3 DNA sequence: TGTGCCAGCAGCTCGTTCTCTGGAAACACCATATATTTT. Protein: CASSSFSGNTIYF. Full variable domain (rest looked up from reference TRBV11-2 and TRBJ1-3): EAGVAQSPRYKIIEKRQSVAFWCNPISGHATLYWYQQILGQGPKLLIQFQNNGVVDDSQLPKDRFSAERLKGVDSTLKIQPAKLEDSAVYLCASSSFSGNTIYFGEGSWLTVV.

The chain employs TRBV7-3 and TRBJ2-5; TRBD2 aligns across 10 bases. The CDR3 is 15 amino acids. J was trimmed by 5 bases and V by 5 bases; bases with no gene match: 8. Germline V CDR1 and CDR2: SGHTA, FQGTGA. DNA for the CDR3: TGTGCCAGCAGCAACCCAGCGGGGGGGCAGGAGACCCAGTACTTC. This translates into CASSNPAGGQETQYF. Using reference TRBV7-3 and TRBJ2-5 for the parts outside the CDR3, the full variable domain is GAGVSQTPSNKVTEKGKYVELRCDPISGHTALYWYRQSLGQGPEFLIYFQGTGAADDSGLPNDRFFAVRPEGSVSTLKIQRTERGDSAVYLCASSNPAGGQETQYFGPGTRLLVL.

Details on this clone: The CDR3 end shows no conserved phenylalanine or tryptophan, and so a read error is likely. Because the CDR3's place on the DNA is in doubt, the DNA is left out and the CDR3 is given as listed by TCRdb. V usage is TRBV27 and J usage is TRBJ2-7; the table's D call TRBD1 went unverified against the DNA. Termini included, the CDR3 measures 10 amino acids. Looked up from germline, CDR1 is MNHEY and CDR2 is SMNVEV (reference sequence). CDR3 sequence reads: CASSCFARTP.

The rearrangement joins TRBV7-9 to TRBJ2-7, with D perhaps matching TRBD1 (5 bases). Deletions cut 5 bases from V and 6 bases from J, with 11 bases between. Germline V CDR1 and CDR2: SEHNR, FQNEAQ (reference sequence). The CDR3 is made up of 12 amino acids. CDR3 DNA sequence: TGTGCCAGCAGCCCTAGGGGTCTCGAGCAGTACTTC. This gives the protein CASSPRGLEQYF.

This rearrangement joins TRBV2 to TRBJ1-1, with 9 bases lining up with TRBD1. The CDR3 is 16 residues long. CDR1 and CDR2 from the germline V gene are SNHLY and FYNNEI. V lost 3 bases and J lost 1; bases outside the gene matches: 6. The CDR3 loop is CASSEWTGVWNTEAFF. CDR3 coding DNA: TGTGCCAGCAGTGAGTGGACAGGGGTGTGGAACACTGAAGCTTTCTTT.

The chain combines TRBV19 with TRBJ1-5; D uncertain. The CDR3 runs 16 residues. Between the trimmed V and J ends, which lost 3 bases and 5 bases, there was a span of 17 bases. Germline assignment: CDR1 LNHDA and CDR2 SQIVND (reference sequence). The DNA for the CDR3 is TGTGCCAGTAGTATTGCGTCGGCGCGACACGATCAGCCCCAGCATTTT. Protein: CASSIASARHDQPQHF.

V usage is TRBV18 and J usage is TRBJ1-1, with D maybe TRBD1 (6 bases). V was pared by 4 bases and J by 4 bases, with 7 bases between. The CDR3 is 12 amino acids. Germline loops: CDR1 KGHSH, CDR2 LQKENI. DNA of the CDR3: TGTGCCAGCTCACAGACAGGCACTGAAGCTTTCTTT. It specifies CASSQTGTEAFF. The entire variable domain, with the rest obtained from reference TRBV18 and TRBJ1-1, is as follows: NAGVMQNPRHLVRRRGQEARLRCSPMKGHSHVYWYRQLPEEGLKFMVYLQKENIIDESGMPKERFSAEFPKEGPSILRIQQVVRGDSAAYFCASSQTGTEAFFGQGTRLTVV.

The chain has TRBV18 and TRBJ1-2; 9 positions match TRBD1. This CDR3 spans 14 amino acids. The V gene's germline CDR1 is KGHSH and CDR2 LQKENI. After removal of 3 bases from V and 4 bases from J, the junction contained 3 bases not matched to a gene. The CDR3 is CASSPRDRVYGYTF. The CDR3 DNA follows: TGTGCCAGCTCACCCCGGGACAGGGTCTATGGCTACACCTTC.